This TCR beta chain was profiled in a study of blood T cell repertoires in COVID-19. In the study overall: Nucleic acid was either cDNA or gDNA, and it came from T cells, B-cell-depleted T cells, or PBMCs.

Per the original data handling: Reference gene primer amplification yielded estimated nucleated cell counts. The table came from immunoSEQ multiplex PCR; TCRdb's copy has only in-frame clones and leaves some out. For V, J and clone size, that table is used; D and trimming come from the DNA. Found here are more than 300,000 clones, 65% to 90% of them singletons; the top ten hold 3.5% to 5%. The study recruited people aged roughly 18 to 100 years across around 24 US areas. The germline V gene has CDR1 SGHRS and CDR2 YFSETQ. V was trimmed by 4 bases and J by 0 bases, leaving 16 bases between them. CDR3 length: 17 residues.

Sequenced input: PBMCs or T cells enriched from blood (not recorded which). The V call is TRBV5-1, the J call TRBJ1-4; possibly TRBD1 for D (6 bases). The clonotype was recovered from a young man who had recovered from COVID-19. CDR3 sequence: CASSTQGTTATNEKLFF. CDR3 coding DNA: TGCGCCAGCAGCACACAGGGCACCACCGCAACTAATGAAAAACTGTTTTTT.